This entry is about one TCR beta chain. Its antigen is not identified. The junction departs from germline at one end; a sequencing error may be responsible. The template was RNA from unsorted bulk tissue. The record originates from a study of tumor and adjacent non-tumor tissue in lung cancer. Overall study: On average, productive TCRbeta reads reached roughly 4 million per sample.

The CDR3 has 17 amino acids. Germline V gene sequence: CDR1 SGHNT, CDR2 YYREEE (reference sequence). A modified ARM-PCR protocol with three rounds of nested PCR amplified TCRbeta. One entry per CDR3 protein, called by TCRdb with MiXCR from the multiplex PCR reads. The sample holds around 70,000 distinct CDR3 sequences, around 60% seen once. Study results and limitations: Shorter survival was associated with higher TCR diversity in tumors.

The chain joins TRBV5-4 to TRBJ2-2; 13 positions agree with TRBD2. Sample: lung tumor tissue. The source is a middle-aged man with non-small cell lung cancer. CDR3 coding DNA: TGTGCCAACAGCGTAGGACTAGCGGGAGTACAGACCGGGGAGCTGTCTTTT. Amino acid sequence: CANSVGLAGVQTGELSF.